This record concerns one T cell receptor (beta chain) sequence. Its matching antigen is unknown. The ends lost 4 bases at V and 3 bases at J; junction bases unmatched: 11. Germline CDR1 is LGHDT and CDR2 is YNNKEL (reference sequence). The CDR3 is made up of 16 amino acids. The source of the sample is a study of T cell responses to AZD1222 COVID-19 vaccine. Overall study findings and caveats: Spike-specific TCR breadth and depth both grew after two AZD1222 doses. Donor demographics were predominantly white British with a female majority; clonal diversity may be underestimated. Baseline testing showed seropositivity in only six or seven AZD1222 recipients. Spike was spanned by vaccine-associated CD4 TCRs, which were dominant at 160-218 and 743-854.

Profiled with immunoSEQ multiplex PCR; TCRdb holds only in-frame clones, not every one. The table records about 110,000 clones, 85% to 90% of them present only once. The TCR sequence derives from an adult in good health. The chain is built from TRBV3-1 (or the pseudogene TRBV3-2) and TRBJ2-7, with 8 bases fitting TRBD1. Sequences were derived from peripheral blood, sampled on day 0 of AZD1222 vaccination. The CDR3 sequence: CASSPSLGQGGYEQYF. In nucleotides, the CDR3 is TGTGCCAGCAGCCCCTCGCTCGGACAGGGCGGCTACGAGCAGTACTTC.